This entry concerns a single TCR beta chain. The antigen is unknown. Original data processing: Each donor had about 95,000 to nearly 550,000 clonotypes. TCRdb redid the calling of the 5' RACE reads with MiXCR, one entry per CDR3 protein. These V and J calls originate from TCRdb's pipeline instead of the authors' own analysis. This table holds fewer than 450,000 distinct CDR3 sequences, 28% found once. The germline gives CDR1 DFQATT, CDR2 SNEGSKA (reference sequence). V shed 5 bases and J 4 bases; nucleotides not matched to a gene: 2. CDR3 size: 12 residues. The data originate from a study of identical twins' blood T cells. Points from the study as a whole: Abundant TCRbeta CDR3s overlapped more between twins than with unrelated donors.

Three pairs of healthy female monozygous twins were the donors. This TCR came from a woman aged 18-49 years in good health. Material for sequencing was PBMCs. The rearrangement joins TRBV20-1 to TRBJ2-1, with 7 bases aligning to TRBD2. The CDR3 sequence is CSAWREYNEQFF. The CDR3 DNA reads TGCAGTGCTTGGCGGGAGTACAATGAGCAGTTCTTC.